The 24 T cell receptor beta chains listed next were all sequenced from one sample in a study of identical twins. TCRdb ran MiXCR on the 5' RACE reads and lists one entry per CDR3 protein. Of 350,000 to 500,000 distinct CDR3 sequences in the sample, under 20% were seen once. Sequencing was carried out using naive T cells sorted from blood. The receptors were sampled from a man over 45 in good health.

The chain carries TRBV10-3 and TRBJ1-1; D unclear. In germline, CDR1 is ENHRY, CDR2 SYGVKD. This CDR3 has 13 amino acids. V lost 6 bases and J 4 bases, leaving 12 bases between the germline ends. The CDR3 sequence is CAISYYPGTEAFF. CDR3 bases: TGTGCCATCAGCTACTACCCGGGCACTGAAGCTTTCTTT.

The chain carries TRBV4-1 and TRBJ1-1; D remains unclear. The ends were cut back, 1 base at V and 1 base at J, with 10 bases in the middle. This CDR3 is 15 amino acids long. Per the germline V gene, CDR1 is MGHRA and CDR2 is YSYEKL. The CDR3: CASSQGQLGNTEAFF. DNA for the CDR3: TGCGCCAGCAGCCAAGGGCAGCTAGGGAACACTGAAGCTTTCTTT.

This clonotype was observed at least ten times. The chain carries TRBV27 and TRBJ2-1; 10 nucleotides align to TRBD2. V shed 7 bases and J 4 bases; nucleotides not matched to a gene: 10. Germline CDR1 reads MNHEY; CDR2 reads SMNVEV (reference sequence). The CDR3 has 16 residues. The CDR3 spells CASKLIAGGQYNEQFF. The CDR3 DNA is TGTGCCAGCAAACTTATAGCGGGAGGTCAATACAATGAGCAGTTCTTC.

The chain has TRBV7-8 and TRBJ2-1, with no clear D. Germline V lookup: CDR1 SGHVS, CDR2 FQNEAQ. The CDR3 has 14 amino acids. V lost 2 bases and J lost 8, with 13 bases in between. The CDR3 DNA follows: TGTGCCAGCAGCTTAAGGTTTGATCTCCATGAGCAGTTCTTC. Translation: CASSLRFDLHEQFF.

About this clonotype itself: A clone one base away is much larger, so this may be a read error. In nucleotides, the CDR3 is TGCGCCAGCAGCTTTGGTTCTAGCGGCTACAATGAGGAGTTCTTC. Translation: CASSFGSSGYNEEFF. The genes are TRBV5-1 and TRBJ2-1; TRBD2 matches 7 bases. Germline CDR1 and CDR2: SGHRS and YFSETQ. This CDR3 has 15 residues. Based on the CDR3 plus reference TRBV5-1 and TRBJ2-1, the full variable domain is KAGVTQTPRYLIKTRGQQVTLSCSPISGHRSVSWYQQTPGQGLQFLFEYFSETQRNKGNFPGRFSGRQFSNSRSEMNVSTLELGDSALYLCASSFGSSGYNEEFFGPGTRLTVL.

The gene calls are TRBV5-1 and TRBJ2-7; TRBD1 matches 9 bases. CDR3 length: 13 residues. Trimming took 4 bases from V and 10 from J; bases not matched to a gene: 9. Germline V gene data show CDR1 as SGHRS and CDR2 as YFSETQ. DNA of the CDR3: TGCGCCAGCAGCATAGCCGGGACAGGGATTCAGTACTTC. Amino acid sequence: CASSIAGTGIQYF.

This sequence joins TRBV28 and TRBJ2-2, with 9 bases lining up with TRBD1. V was clipped by 9 bases and J by 4 bases; unmatched bases: 6. This CDR3 comprises 14 residues. The germline gives CDR1 MDHEN, CDR2 SYDVKM. The chain's CDR3 is CARDRGWSTGELFF. In DNA form, the CDR3 reads TGTGCCAGGGACAGGGGTTGGAGCACCGGGGAGCTGTTTTTT.

The CDR3 DNA is TGCAGTGCTAGTTCGGGGAGCTCCTACGAGCAGTACTTC. It specifies CSASSGSSYEQYF. This rearrangement joins TRBV20-1 to TRBJ2-7, with D possibly being TRBD2 (5 bases). Germline values: CDR1 DFQATT, CDR2 SNEGSKA (reference sequence). This CDR3 spans 13 amino acids. With 3 bases removed from V and 0 bases from J, the gap between germline ends came to 9 bases.

The chain links TRBV10-3 to TRBJ2-2; D uncertain. Trimming removed 7 bases from V and 1 base from J, with 7 bases in between. Germline lookup yields CDR1 ENHRY and CDR2 SYGVKD. The CDR3 sequence is 13 residues long. The DNA for the CDR3 is TGTGCCATCATGGCCAGGAACACCGGGGAGCTGTTTTTT. Protein product: CAIMARNTGELFF.

The genes are TRBV6-1 and TRBJ2-1; 7 bases fit TRBD1. CDR3 size: 13 residues. Germline values: CDR1 MNHNS, CDR2 SASEGT. The J segment lost 8 bases and the V segment lost 5 bases, leaving 6 bases of the junction unmatched. DNA of the CDR3: TGTGCCAGCAGTCTAAACAGGGGCGATGAGCAGTTCTTC. This translates into CASSLNRGDEQFF.

This clonotype was detected many times. This rearrangement joins TRBV7-9 to TRBJ2-2; D uncertain. V dropped 9 bases and J dropped 0 bases, with 14 bases sitting between them. This CDR3 is 15 amino acids long. The germline V gene encodes CDR1 SEHNR and CDR2 FQNEAQ (reference sequence). The CDR3 DNA reads as TGTGCCAGGACGGGTAGCCAGTCGAACACCGGGGAGCTGTTTTTT. Translating it yields CARTGSQSNTGELFF.

Worth noting for this clonotype: This may stem from a read error, because a much larger clone lies one nucleotide away. The chain links TRBV10-3 to TRBJ1-1; D gene ambiguous. The CDR3 extends over 14 amino acids. Germline assignment: CDR1 ENHRY and CDR2 SYGVKD. V lost 5 bases, J lost 0 bases, and 10 bases lay in between. CDR3 sequence reads: CAISWEAVNTEAFF. CDR3 sequence (DNA): TGTGCCATCAGTTGGGAGGCGGTGAACACTGAAGCTTTCTTT.

The chain joins TRBV6-5 to TRBJ1-5, with D possibly TRBD1 on 5 matching bases. The CDR3 is 15 residues long. Germline loops: CDR1 MNHEY, CDR2 SVGAGI. Trimming took off 2 bases at V and 0 bases at J, with 8 bases between the two ends. The CDR3: CASSYGRGSNQPQHF. As DNA, the CDR3 is TGTGCCAGCAGTTACGGTAGGGGTAGCAATCAGCCCCAGCATTTT.

V gene TRBV24-1 combines with J gene TRBJ2-1, with 8 bases lining up with TRBD1. CDR3 length: 16 amino acids. V was clipped by 4 bases and J by 2 bases; unmatched bases: 6. The germline V gene has CDR1 KGHDR and CDR2 SFDVKD. In DNA, the CDR3 is TGTGCCACCAGTGACCCCCGACAGGGGACCTACAATGAGCAGTTCTTC. The encoded protein is CATSDPRQGTYNEQFF.

There are a few counts of this clonotype. This chain links TRBV20-1 with TRBJ2-1; D gene unclear. The V and J ends lost 7 bases and 6 bases respectively, with 7 bases between them. Per the germline V gene, CDR1 is DFQATT and CDR2 is SNEGSKA (reference sequence). The CDR3 runs 10 residues. The CDR3 region has the DNA TGCAGTGTCGTTGGCAATGAGCAGTTCTTC. Its translation is CSVVGNEQFF.

This clonotype was observed a few times. CDR3 in DNA: TGTGCCAGCAGCTATACGGGCGGGGGATCCTACAATGAGCAGTTCTTC. Amino acid sequence: CASSYTGGGSYNEQFF. The J gene is TRBJ2-1, the V gene TRBV9, with 7 bases matching TRBD2. The CDR3 is 16 residues long. The ends lost 4 bases at V and 1 base at J; junction bases unmatched: 8. In germline, CDR1 is SGDLS, CDR2 YYNGEE. Full variable domain (rest looked up from reference TRBV9 and TRBJ2-1): DSGVTQTPKHLITATGQRVTLRCSPRSGDLSVYWYQQSLDQGLQFLIQYYNGEERAKGNILERFSAQQFPDLHSELNLSSLELGDSALYFCASSYTGGGSYNEQFFGPGTRLTVL.

The rearrangement joins TRBV7-2 to TRBJ1-4; D might be TRBD1 (6 bases). Germline CDR1 SGHTA, CDR2 FQGNSA. Between the trimmed V and J ends, which lost 0 bases and 8 bases, there was a span of 16 bases. This CDR3 region has 16 residues. Written as DNA, the CDR3 is TGTGCCAGCAGCTTAGCGGGGGGCTTAGGGGGAGAAAAACTGTTTTTT. Translating gives CASSLAGGLGGEKLFF.

At least ten counts were recorded for this clonotype. The chain couples TRBV14 to TRBJ2-1; no clear D. The germline V and J ends were trimmed by 1 base and 2 bases, with 9 bases remaining between them. The germline CDR1 and CDR2 sequences are SGHDN and FVKESK. The CDR3 covers 15 residues. The CDR3 coding sequence is TGTGCCAGCAGCCAAGCAATAAGCACCTACAATGAGCAGTTCTTC. Translation gives CASSQAISTYNEQFF.

This clonotype was detected ten times or more. The CDR3 DNA reads TGTGCCAGCACCCCCTTGGGGGTTGAGACCCAGTACTTC. Amino acids: CASTPLGVETQYF. The gene calls are TRBV7-9 and TRBJ2-5; D possibly matches TRBD1 or TRBD2 (5 bases each). This CDR3 is 13 amino acids long. Trimming took 7 bases from V and 5 from J, leaving 14 bases between them. Germline V lookup: CDR1 SEHNR, CDR2 FQNEAQ (reference sequence).

This clonotype has a handful of counts. This chain uses TRBV12-3 or TRBV12-4 with TRBJ2-2; 12 bases fit TRBD2. With V trimmed by 6 bases and J by 6 bases, 5 bases remained unmatched. The CDR3 covers 15 residues. CDR3 residues: CASSQLAGGSGELFF. DNA for the CDR3: TGTGCCAGCAGCCAACTAGCGGGGGGATCCGGGGAGCTGTTTTTT.

In this sample, this clonotype turned up many times. The CDR3 coding sequence is TGTGCCAGCAGCTTAACGGACCGGGATGAGCAGTTCTTC. Protein sequence: CASSLTDRDEQFF. The chain has TRBV7-3 and TRBJ2-1; unclear D gene. The CDR3 is 13 residues long. Germline assignment: CDR1 SGHTA and CDR2 FQGTGA. V was shortened by 0 bases and J by 8 bases, with 8 bases between the two germline ends.

The chain joins TRBV7-9 to TRBJ1-4; weak D call: TRBD1 (5 bases). The V gene lost 5 bases and the J gene lost 3 bases, with 13 bases spanning the gap. This CDR3 has 15 residues. Germline V gene lookup returns CDR1 SEHNR and CDR2 FQNEAQ (reference sequence). CDR3 nucleotide sequence: TGTGCCAGCAGCCCAGGGATTTCTGCTAATGAAAAACTGTTTTTT. This codes for CASSPGISANEKLFF.

V gene TRBV11-2 combines with J gene TRBJ2-1; TRBD2 matches at 10 bases. CDR3 length: 21 amino acids. Germline trimming cut 3 bases from V and 0 bases from J; bases unmatched to any gene: 17. The germline gives CDR1 SGHAT, CDR2 FQNNGV. The CDR3 nucleotides are TGTGCCAGCAGCTTGTCTACATTAGCGGGGGGATACACGGGCTCCTACAATGAGCAGTTCTTC. Protein product: CASSLSTLAGGYTGSYNEQFF.

The chain uses TRBV5-1 and TRBJ2-5; D perhaps matches TRBD1 (6 bases). V was clipped by 0 bases and J by 5 bases, with 11 bases between them. The CDR3 runs 14 residues. Per germline, CDR1 SGHRS and CDR2 YFSETQ. The CDR3 spells CASSLGPGAETQYF. CDR3 DNA sequence: TGCGCCAGCAGCTTGGGTCCAGGGGCGGAGACCCAGTACTTC.